This entry is about one T cell receptor beta chain. The data were obtained in a study of blood T cell repertoires in COVID-19. Study-level information: PBMCs, B-cell-depleted T cells, or T cells were the source of the cDNA or gDNA that made up the material.

In the source study's methods: Amplified reference gene primers provided the basis for estimating nucleated cell counts. Data came from immunoSEQ multiplex PCR; TCRdb stores just in-frame clones and leaves some out. Clone size and V and J calls were adopted from that table, with D and trimming inferred from the DNA. The sample comprises over 300,000 clones, 80% to 90% of which are singletons, and around 9.3% rests with the top ten. Participants' own reports of clinical history determined their cohort assignment. V lost 7 bases to trimming and J lost 3 bases; unmatched junction nucleotides: 5. CDR3 size: 13 residues.

The receptor was derived from a woman under 30 who had recovered from COVID-19. The sample was PBMCs or T cells enriched from blood (not recorded which). The V call is TRBV12-3 or TRBV12-4, the J call TRBJ2-5; TRBD1 aligns across 7 bases. The CDR3 DNA is TGTGCCAGCACAAGGACAGGAAAAGAGACCCAGTACTTC. Translation gives CASTRTGKETQYF.